A selection of T cell receptor beta chains follows, all from one sample in a study of OX40 agonist ivuxolimab in advanced cancers. Assay used: immunoSEQ multiplex PCR; TCRdb lists only in-frame clones, some missing. Here the sample spans over 85,000 clones, 90% to 95% being singletons. Sequenced here: CD4+ or CD8+ T cells sorted from blood, sampled in a trial of the OX40 agonist ivuxolimab. The receptors here all came from an adult with an advanced solid tumor such as melanoma, head and neck, liver or kidney cancer. Each CDR3 is given with its conserved first and last residue. Each record gives: clone size, J gene, D gene, V gene, CDR3 length, CDR3 DNA, CDR3 protein. D genes are given only for firm matches. The size of a clone is reported for some rows only, either as once, few or many, or as a class for expanded clones.

size: .; J: TRBJ2-3; D: TRBD1; V: TRBV10-3; length: 14; DNA: TGTGCCATCAGTGAAAGACAGGGGAGAGATACGCAGTATTTT; CDR3: CAISERQGRDTQYF
size: .; J: TRBJ2-1; D: TRBD2; V: TRBV6-5; length: 16; DNA: TGTGCCAGCAGTTCGCTTGCTAGCGGGCCCTACAATGAGCAGTTCTTC; CDR3: CASSSLASGPYNEQFF
size: .; J: TRBJ2-5; D: TRBD1; V: TRBV18; length: 14; DNA: TGTGCCAGCTCACCTCTAGGGACAGCAGAGACCCAGTACTTC; CDR3: CASSPLGTAETQYF
size: few; J: TRBJ2-5; D: TRBD2; V: TRBV28; length: 17; DNA: TGTGCCAGCAGCGCGTTTGATCTAGCGGGAGGGCCGGGGACCCAGTACTTC; CDR3: CASSAFDLAGGPGTQYF
size: .; J: TRBJ2-3; D: .; V: TRBV7-2; length: 14; DNA: TGTGCCAGCAGCCGGTGGGGGATCACAGATACGCAGTATTTT; CDR3: CASSRWGITDTQYF
size: .; J: TRBJ2-5; D: .; V: TRBV15; length: 11; DNA: TGTGCCACCAGCAGAACAGAGACCCAGTACTTC; CDR3: CATSRTETQYF
size: .; J: TRBJ1-1; D: .; V: TRBV6-5; length: 15; DNA: TGTGCCAGCAGTCTCCGACACCTGACGTTCACTGAAGCTTTCTTT; CDR3: CASSLRHLTFTEAFF
size: few; J: TRBJ2-2; D: .; V: TRBV6-5; length: 16; DNA: TGTGCCAGCAGTTACACTAAGGGCGGCCGTACCGGGGAGCTGTTTTTT; CDR3: CASSYTKGGRTGELFF
size: .; J: TRBJ2-5; D: TRBD2; V: TRBV29-1; length: 13; DNA: TGCAGCGTTGGTGTTAGCGGGATAGAGACCCAGTACTTC; CDR3: CSVGVSGIETQYF
size: medium-sized; J: TRBJ1-2; D: .; V: TRBV10-3; length: 13; DNA: TGTGCCATCAGTGAGACAGGGAACTATGGCTACACCTTC; CDR3: CAISETGNYGYTF
size: .; J: TRBJ1-2; D: .; V: TRBV6-6; length: 12; DNA: TGTGCCAGCAGTCACGACAGCTATGGCTACACCTTC; CDR3: CASSHDSYGYTF
size: .; J: TRBJ2-1; D: .; V: TRBV6-6; length: 11; DNA: TGTGCCAGCAGTTACTTTAATGAGCAGTTCTTC; CDR3: CASSYFNEQFF
size: .; J: TRBJ2-3; D: .; V: TRBV6-5; length: 13; DNA: TGTGCCAGCAGCCAGGGGAGAGCAGATACGCAGTATTTT; CDR3: CASSQGRADTQYF
size: .; J: TRBJ2-2; D: .; V: TRBV4-2; length: 13; DNA: TGTGCCAGCAGCCACAAGTTGGCCGGGGAGCTGTTTTTT; CDR3: CASSHKLAGELFF
size: .; J: TRBJ2-7; D: .; V: TRBV7-9; length: 14; DNA: TGTGCCACCCGGATTAATGGGTATGCCTACGAGCAGTACTTC; CDR3: CATRINGYAYEQYF
size: once; J: TRBJ2-2; D: TRBD1; V: TRBV15; length: 15; DNA: TGTGCCACCAGCAAAGGGGGCCGGGACACCGGGGAGCTGTTTTTT; CDR3: CATSKGGRDTGELFF
size: .; J: TRBJ1-2; D: .; V: TRBV19; length: 14; DNA: TGTGCCAGTAGTTACCCTCGGACAGTTTATGGCTACACCTTC; CDR3: CASSYPRTVYGYTF
size: once; J: TRBJ1-6; D: TRBD1; V: TRBV6-6; length: 16; DNA: TGTGCCAGCAGTTTAACGGGACAGGGTAATAATTCACCCCTCCACTTT; CDR3: CASSLTGQGNNSPLHF
size: once; J: TRBJ2-7; D: .; V: TRBV19; length: 15; DNA: TGTGCCAGTAGTATAGTTAGCGGACGTTCCTACGAGCAGTACTTC; CDR3: CASSIVSGRSYEQYF
size: .; J: TRBJ2-5; D: TRBD2; V: TRBV7-2; length: 15; DNA: TGTGCCAGCAGCTTAGGAGCTAGCGGGATAGAGACCCAGTACTTC; CDR3: CASSLGASGIETQYF
size: .; J: TRBJ2-1; D: TRBD2; V: TRBV14; length: 18; DNA: TGTGCCAGCAGCCCCCTCCGGTCGGCACTAGCGGGCCGCAATGAGCAGTTCTTC; CDR3: CASSPLRSALAGRNEQFF
size: .; J: TRBJ2-2; D: .; V: TRBV18; length: 16; DNA: TGTGCCAGCTCTCTTCGTCTAGGGCAGGGCCCCGGGGAGCTGTTTTTT; CDR3: CASSLRLGQGPGELFF
size: .; J: TRBJ2-7; D: TRBD1; V: TRBV10-3; length: 13; DNA: TGTGCCATCCAAAGGACAGGGGGCTCCGAGCAGTACTTC; CDR3: CAIQRTGGSEQYF
size: once; J: TRBJ2-3; D: .; V: TRBV5-4; length: 15; DNA: TGTGCCAGCAGCCCCGGGACCGCCAGCACAGATACGCAGTATTTT; CDR3: CASSPGTASTDTQYF
size: .; J: TRBJ2-7; D: .; V: TRBV28; length: 13; DNA: TGTGCCAGCACCCCTCGTGAGGGGGGCGAGCAGTACTTC; CDR3: CASTPREGGEQYF
size: .; J: TRBJ1-1; D: TRBD1; V: TRBV4-3; length: 16; DNA: TGCGCCAGCAGCCAAGAATACAGGGGTACGAACACTGAAGCTTTCTTT; CDR3: CASSQEYRGTNTEAFF
size: .; J: TRBJ2-3; D: TRBD2; V: TRBV14; length: 17; DNA: TGTGCCAGCAGCCTCTTCGGCAGGGCGGGAGTGGCAGATACGCAGTATTTT; CDR3: CASSLFGRAGVADTQYF
size: once; J: TRBJ2-5; D: TRBD1; V: TRBV5-1; length: 14; DNA: TGCGCCAGCAGCCAACAGGGGAACCAAGAGACCCAGTACTTC; CDR3: CASSQQGNQETQYF
size: once; J: TRBJ2-1; D: .; V: TRBV6-5; length: 11; DNA: TGTGCCAGCAGTTTCAACAATGAGCAGTTCTTC; CDR3: CASSFNNEQFF
size: .; J: TRBJ1-4; D: .; V: TRBV6-4; length: 15; DNA: TGTGCCAGCAGTGACTGCAGCATGAGGGGGGAAAAACTGTTTTTT; CDR3: CASSDCSMRGEKLFF
size: .; J: TRBJ2-3; D: .; V: TRBV5-4; length: 14; DNA: TGTGCCAGCAAACCCAGCGGTGAGGCAGATACGCAGTATTTT; CDR3: CASKPSGEADTQYF
size: .; J: TRBJ2-1; D: .; V: TRBV28; length: 15; DNA: TGTGCCAGCAGTTCTCAGGGAGGGGGATACAATGAGCAGTTCTTC; CDR3: CASSSQGGGYNEQFF
size: .; J: TRBJ1-5; D: .; V: TRBV19; length: 14; DNA: TGTGCCAGTAGAGACAGATATAGCAATCAGCCCCAGCATTTT; CDR3: CASRDRYSNQPQHF
size: .; J: TRBJ1-5; D: .; V: TRBV11-2; length: 13; DNA: TGTGCCAGCAGCTTAGGGACGTTAGAGCCCCAGCATTTT; CDR3: CASSLGTLEPQHF
size: .; J: TRBJ2-7; D: .; V: TRBV30; length: 14; DNA: TGTGCCTGGAGTGTAAAAGGGATAGGGTACGAGCAGTACTTC; CDR3: CAWSVKGIGYEQYF
size: few; J: TRBJ1-4; D: .; V: TRBV4-2; length: 15; DNA: TGTGCCAGCAGCCCACCTGGGCAGGATAATGAAAAACTGTTTTTT; CDR3: CASSPPGQDNEKLFF
size: few; J: TRBJ2-7; D: .; V: TRBV21-1; length: 19; DNA: TGTGCCAGCAGCAAAGTTAAAGGGGGGACTAGTTGGTCTTTGGGCGAGCAGTACTTC; CDR3: CASSKVKGGTSWSLGEQYF
size: .; J: TRBJ2-3; D: .; V: TRBV13; length: 15; DNA: TGTGCCAGCAGCTTAGGCAGGCCACCTGGGGGGACGCAGTATTTT; CDR3: CASSLGRPPGGTQYF
size: .; J: TRBJ1-6; D: TRBD1; V: TRBV6-6; length: 15; DNA: TGTGCCAGCAGCCAAGGACAGGGGTTGGATTCACCCCTCCACTTT; CDR3: CASSQGQGLDSPLHF
size: .; J: TRBJ1-3; D: .; V: TRBV5-6; length: 16; DNA: TGTGCCAGCAGCTTGGTTGGGATCTTGGGAGTGAACACCATATATTTT; CDR3: CASSLVGILGVNTIYF
size: .; J: TRBJ2-7; D: TRBD2; V: TRBV19; length: 14; DNA: TGTGCCAGTAGTATCGGCGGGAGGACGTACGAGCAGTACTTC; CDR3: CASSIGGRTYEQYF
size: few; J: TRBJ2-7; D: TRBD1; V: TRBV11-2; length: 13; DNA: TGTGCCAGCAGCTTAATCACAGGGGGCGAGCAGTACTTC; CDR3: CASSLITGGEQYF
size: once; J: TRBJ2-2; D: TRBD1; V: TRBV7-8; length: 16; DNA: TGTGCCAGCAGCTCACAGGGGGTCCGAGGCGGCGGGGAGCTGTTTTTT; CDR3: CASSSQGVRGGGELFF
size: .; J: TRBJ2-3; D: TRBD2; V: TRBV29-1; length: 14; DNA: TGCAGCGTTGAAGGCGGGAGGAACACAGATACGCAGTATTTT; CDR3: CSVEGGRNTDTQYF
size: .; J: TRBJ2-7; D: TRBD1; V: TRBV6-6; length: 12; DNA: TGTGCCAGCACCCACAGGGGGGCCGAGCAGTACTTC; CDR3: CASTHRGAEQYF
size: .; J: TRBJ2-7; D: TRBD1; V: TRBV28; length: 15; DNA: TGTGCCAGCAGTCCCCGGGACAGGGCTACCTACGAGCAGTACTTC; CDR3: CASSPRDRATYEQYF
size: .; J: TRBJ2-1; D: TRBD2; V: TRBV2; length: 16; DNA: TGTGCCAGCAGTGAACTTCCTAGCGGGATCTACAATGAGCAGTTCTTC; CDR3: CASSELPSGIYNEQFF
size: .; J: TRBJ2-7; D: .; V: TRBV7-9; length: 13; DNA: TGTGCCAGCAGCTTACTCTGGGACGACGAGCAGTACTTC; CDR3: CASSLLWDDEQYF
size: .; J: TRBJ2-3; D: TRBD2; V: TRBV5-1; length: 14; DNA: TGCGCCAGCAGGTGGGAGGGCCGTGCAGATACGCAGTATTTT; CDR3: CASRWEGRADTQYF
size: .; J: TRBJ1-5; D: .; V: TRBV4-3; length: 14; DNA: TGCGCCAGCAGCCAACACTATAGCAATCAGCCCCAGCATTTT; CDR3: CASSQHYSNQPQHF